The 30 T cell receptor beta chains in this list originate from one sample, sequenced in a study of T cells in localized non-small cell lung cancer. Assay: immunoSEQ multiplex PCR; the TCRdb copy retains only in-frame clones and omits some. Counted here are fewer than 90,000 clones, 80% occurring once; the ten biggest clones make up less than 20%. The sequences come from PBMCs, collected before any cancer treatment. These TCRs come from a man between 40 and 69 years old with stage II squamous cell lung carcinoma.

This clone has only one observation. This chain links TRBV7-2 with TRBJ2-7; the D gene is possibly TRBD1 (6 bases). The CDR3 runs to 14 residues. Trimming removed 2 bases from V and 4 bases from J, with 12 bases in between. Germline CDR1 SGHTA, CDR2 FQGNSA. The CDR3, as DNA: TGTGCCAGCAGCTTAAACAGGGATCTTTACGAGCAGTACTTC. Protein: CASSLNRDLYEQYF.

The chain uses TRBV11-2 and TRBJ2-7, with D perhaps TRBD2 (6 bases). Trimming cost V 6 bases and J 1 base, with 13 bases left between them. Germline V CDR1 and CDR2: SGHAT, FQNNGV. There are 14 residues in the CDR3. CDR3 bases: TGTGCCAGCAGTCTAGCCGGGGGTTCCTACGAGCAGTACTTC. This encodes CASSLAGGSYEQYF.

This clone was picked up a small number of times. V and J are TRBV7-2 and TRBJ2-1; TRBD2 matches at 13 bases. The CDR3 covers 17 residues. V lost 4 bases to trimming and J lost 7 bases; unmatched junction nucleotides: 10. CDR1 and CDR2 from the germline V gene are SGHTA and FQGNSA. CDR3 sequence reads: CASSSGLAGVNRNEQFF. DNA for the CDR3: TGTGCCAGCAGCTCCGGACTAGCGGGAGTAAACCGGAATGAGCAGTTCTTC.

The chain combines TRBV6-1 with TRBJ1-5; D unresolved. Trimming stripped 8 bases from V and 1 base from J, with 15 bases between. The germline CDR1 and CDR2 sequences are MNHNS and SASEGT. The CDR3 totals 15 residues. The CDR3 sequence: CASGGSGGSNQPQHF. The CDR3 coding sequence is TGTGCCAGCGGCGGATCGGGTGGGAGCAATCAGCCCCAGCATTTT.

A remark on this clone: The junction and the germline gene differ at one end; a read error may be behind it. The V call is TRBV7-7, the J call TRBJ2-1, with D perhaps given as TRBD1 or TRBD2 (5 bases each). In germline, CDR1 is SSHAT, CDR2 FNYEAQ (reference sequence). The CDR3 is 16 amino acids. The CDR3 reads CASSSNSALMGDEQFF. The CDR3 nucleotides are TGTGCTAGCAGCTCGAACAGTGCTTTAATGGGGGATGAGCAGTTCTTC.

The rearrangement uses TRBV6-5 and TRBJ2-1; tentative D call: TRBD2 (5 bases). Germline V gives CDR1 MNHEY, CDR2 SVGAGI. This CDR3 region has 14 residues. The ends were cut back, 2 bases at V and 8 bases at J, with 13 bases in the middle. The DNA for the CDR3 is TGTGCCAGCAGTTACGCCACTAGTAACTATGAGCAGTTCTTC. Residues: CASSYATSNYEQFF.

The chain couples TRBV14 to TRBJ2-3, with 9 positions matching TRBD2. V shed 2 bases, J shed 6 bases, and the junction held 15 bases outside the gene matches. CDR1 and CDR2 (germline): SGHDN, FVKESK. The CDR3 is 18 amino acids. The CDR3 here is CASSQTLWLAGDVDTQYF. As DNA, the CDR3 is TGTGCCAGCAGCCAAACCCTTTGGTTAGCGGGAGACGTGGATACGCAGTATTTT.

The table lists this clone with a few counts. The V and J genes are TRBV6-5 and TRBJ1-5; 9 positions agree with TRBD1. CDR3 size: 14 residues. Germline lookup yields CDR1 MNHEY and CDR2 SVGAGI. Losses at the gene ends were 5 bases for V and 5 bases for J; bases not matched to a gene: 4. The CDR3 is CASSNRDRDQPQHF. As DNA, the CDR3 is TGTGCCAGCAGTAACCGGGACAGGGATCAGCCCCAGCATTTT.

The chain joins TRBV5-1 to TRBJ2-5; a possible D gene is TRBD1 (5 bases). Germline CDR1 reads SGHRS; CDR2 reads YFSETQ. Trimming shortened V by 4 bases and J by 5 bases, and 12 bases separated the two germline ends. The CDR3 sequence is 13 residues long. DNA for the CDR3: TGCGCCAGCAGCACGGACATCTTCGAGACCCAGTACTTC. Protein sequence: CASSTDIFETQYF.

This clone showed up just a few times. This chain connects TRBV19 to TRBJ1-2; weak D call: TRBD1 (6 bases). The CDR3 extends over 13 amino acids. V was trimmed by 4 bases and J by 8 bases, leaving 14 bases between them. From germline, CDR1 is LNHDA and CDR2 SQIVND (reference sequence). The CDR3 loop is CASSRPKGDGYTF. DNA for the CDR3: TGTGCCAGTAGTAGGCCCAAGGGGGACGGCTACACCTTC. Using reference TRBV19 and TRBJ1-2 for the parts outside the CDR3, the full variable domain is DGGITQSPKYLFRKEGQNVTLSCEQNLNHDAMYWYRQDPGQGLRLIYYSQIVNDFQKGDIAEGYSVSREKKESFPLTVTSAQKNPTAFYLCASSRPKGDGYTFGSGTRLTVV.

The rearrangement uses TRBV2 and TRBJ2-2; 7 bases fit TRBD1. Per germline, CDR1 SNHLY and CDR2 FYNNEI. V gave up 1 base and J gave up 1 base; unmatched junction bases: 3. The CDR3 extends over 16 amino acids. For the CDR3, the DNA is TGTGCCAGCAGTGAAGGACAGGGCAGGAACACCGGGGAGCTGTTTTTT. It specifies CASSEGQGRNTGELFF. Full variable domain (missing parts from reference TRBV2 and TRBJ2-2): EPEVTQTPSHQVTQMGQEVILRCVPISNHLYFYWYRQILGQKVEFLVSFYNNEISEKSEIFDDQFSVERPDGSNFTLKIRSTKLEDSAMYFCASSEGQGRNTGELFFGEGSRLTVL.

The V gene is TRBV6-6, the J gene TRBJ1-2; D perhaps matches TRBD1 (6 bases). The V end lost 0 bases, the J end lost 4 bases, and 9 bases lay between the germline ends. Germline V gene lookup returns CDR1 MNHNY and CDR2 SVGAGI (reference sequence). The CDR3 loop spans 14 amino acids. The DNA of the CDR3 is TGTGCCAGCAGTTACTCCACAGGGATCTATGGCTACACCTTC. Protein: CASSYSTGIYGYTF.

The rearrangement joins TRBV7-2 to TRBJ1-4; D ambiguous. The V end was cut by 1 base, the J end by 11 bases, with 11 bases between. Germline-derived CDR1 and CDR2 are SGHTA and FQGNSA. The CDR3 has 13 residues. CDR3 loop: CASSLVSAGKLFF. The DNA for the CDR3 is TGTGCCAGCAGCTTAGTTTCAGCCGGGAAACTGTTTTTT.

This chain links TRBV5-1 with TRBJ2-7; weak D call: TRBD1 (6 bases). The germline V gene has CDR1 SGHRS and CDR2 YFSETQ. Trimming left V 1 base short and J 3 bases short, with 20 bases between. This CDR3 is 17 amino acids long. The CDR3: CASSLSVRTVDFYEQYF. DNA of the CDR3: TGCGCCAGCAGCTTGAGTGTCCGGACAGTCGACTTCTACGAGCAGTACTTC. The variable domain in full, completed from reference TRBV5-1 and TRBJ2-7, reads KAGVTQTPRYLIKTRGQQVTLSCSPISGHRSVSWYQQTPGQGLQFLFEYFSETQRNKGNFPGRFSGRQFSNSRSEMNVSTLELGDSALYLCASSLSVRTVDFYEQYFGPGTRLTVT.

This sequence joins TRBV15 and TRBJ1-5; D is perhaps TRBD1 (5 bases). The length of the CDR3 is 13 residues. Germline V gene sequence: CDR1 LNHNV, CDR2 YYDKDF (reference sequence). The ends were cut back, 2 bases at V and 6 bases at J, with 8 bases in the middle. The DNA for the CDR3 is TGTGCCACCAGCAGAACAAGGGGTCAGCCCCAGCATTTT. It is translated as CATSRTRGQPQHF.

This sequence joins TRBV6-6 and TRBJ1-1, with D tentatively TRBD1 (5 bases). The CDR3 runs to 16 residues. Germline V gene sequence: CDR1 MNHNY, CDR2 SVGAGI (reference sequence). Trimming removed 5 bases at V and 1 base at J, with 17 bases between. The CDR3 reads CASSKPPGRTNTEAFF. The CDR3 DNA follows: TGTGCCAGCAGTAAACCACCGGGACGGACGAACACTGAAGCTTTCTTT.

The genes are TRBV6-1 and TRBJ1-3; TRBD1 might be the D (6 bases). V lost 11 bases to trimming and J lost 4 bases, with 18 bases between them. CDR1 and CDR2 (germline): MNHNS, SASEGT. The CDR3 is 14 amino acids. The CDR3 is CASGDRGFGNTIYF. The CDR3, as DNA: TGTGCCTCAGGGGACCGGGGGTTCGGAAACACCATATATTTT.

The genes are TRBV9 and TRBJ1-1; D possibly corresponds to TRBD1 (6 bases). Germline lookup yields CDR1 SGDLS and CDR2 YYNGEE. V was shortened by 4 bases and J by 0 bases, with 16 bases between the two germline ends. This CDR3 has 16 amino acids. Here the CDR3 DNA reads TGTGCCAGCAGCCCTAGTGGGGGGCGCCTGAACACTGAAGCTTTCTTT. Amino acid sequence: CASSPSGGRLNTEAFF.

The chain uses TRBV14 and TRBJ2-7; 8 bases map to TRBD1. Germline V lookup: CDR1 SGHDN, CDR2 FVKESK. The CDR3 is 16 amino acids. V was clipped by 1 base and J by 3 bases; unmatched bases: 8. The CDR3 DNA reads as TGTGCCAGCAGCCAAGGATCGGACAGGGCAAGCTACGAGCAGTACTTC. Amino acids: CASSQGSDRASYEQYF.

This chain uses TRBV6-5 with TRBJ1-6; perhaps TRBD1 as D (5 bases). Germline CDR1 MNHEY, CDR2 SVGAGI. The CDR3 contains 13 residues. V was trimmed by 4 bases and J by 8 bases, leaving 9 bases between them. The CDR3 is CASSSLTDSPLHF. The CDR3 coding sequence is TGTGCCAGCAGTTCTCTGACAGATTCACCCCTCCACTTT.

V and J are TRBV11-2 and TRBJ1-4; no clear D gene. CDR1 and CDR2 (germline): SGHAT, FQNNGV. The CDR3 has 15 amino acids. Between the trimmed V and J ends, which lost 5 bases and 0 bases, there was a span of 10 bases. For the CDR3, the DNA is TGTGCCAGCAGCCTTAGAGGCCCAACTAATGAAAAACTGTTTTTT. Amino acids: CASSLRGPTNEKLFF.

The genes are TRBV19 and TRBJ1-1; no clear D gene. Per germline, CDR1 LNHDA and CDR2 SQIVND (reference sequence). The CDR3 loop spans 13 amino acids. With 3 bases removed from V and 2 bases from J, the gap between germline ends came to 7 bases. CDR3 sequence (DNA): TGTGCCAGTAGTATCATCGGCAACACTGAAGCTTTCTTT. Protein: CASSIIGNTEAFF.

The chain couples TRBV28 to TRBJ1-3, with D tentatively TRBD1 (5 bases). Germline loops: CDR1 MDHEN, CDR2 SYDVKM. The CDR3 totals 17 residues. V lost 1 base to trimming and J lost 5 bases, with 18 bases between them. The CDR3 here is CASSLSSSPAGRNTIYF. The CDR3 nucleotides read TGTGCCAGCAGTTTATCCTCGAGCCCGGCAGGGCGAAACACCATATATTTT.

The chain recombines TRBV5-6 with TRBJ1-1; a possible D gene is TRBD1 (5 bases). Germline V gene sequence: CDR1 SGHDT, CDR2 YYEEEE. Trimming removed 0 bases from V and 11 bases from J, with 11 bases in between. The CDR3 spans 12 residues. In DNA, the CDR3 is TGTGCCAGCAGCTTGGACGTCAGGGCGGCTTTCTTT. Translated: CASSLDVRAAFF. Complete variable domain (other parts from reference TRBV5-6 and TRBJ1-1): DAGVTQSPTHLIKTRGQQVTLRCSPKSGHDTVSWYQQALGQGPQFIFQYYEEEERQRGNFPDRFSGHQFPNYSSELNVNALLLGDSALYLCASSLDVRAAFFGQGTRLTVV.

In DNA, the CDR3 is TGTGCCAGTAGTCGACAGGGTAACACCGGGGAGCTGTTTTTT. Amino acid sequence: CASSRQGNTGELFF. The chain is built from TRBV19 and TRBJ2-2; 7 bases align to TRBD1. CDR1 is LNHDA, CDR2 SQIVND, per germline (reference sequence). This CDR3 contains 14 residues. V shed 5 bases, J shed 2 bases, and the junction held 2 bases outside the gene matches.

This sequence joins TRBV19 and TRBJ2-3; TRBD1 matches 11 bases. Germline loops: CDR1 LNHDA, CDR2 SQIVND (reference sequence). With V trimmed by 4 bases and J by 4 bases, 10 bases remained unmatched. The CDR3 extends over 17 amino acids. CDR3 loop: CASSKWGQGERADTQYF. For the CDR3, the DNA is TGTGCCAGTAGTAAATGGGGACAGGGGGAACGGGCAGATACGCAGTATTTT.

The rearrangement uses TRBV10-3 and TRBJ2-5, with 12 nucleotides matching TRBD2. The junction had 7 bases not matched to a gene; V was cut back by 6 bases and J by 5 bases. The CDR3 runs 15 residues. Looked up from germline, CDR1 is ENHRY and CDR2 is SYGVKD. The DNA of the CDR3 is TGTGCCATCAGCTCTAGCGGGGGGGCGGGCGAGACCCAGTACTTC. This translates into CAISSSGGAGETQYF.

V is TRBV10-3 and J is TRBJ1-1, with 8 bases fitting TRBD1. From germline, CDR1 is ENHRY and CDR2 SYGVKD. Trimming took 10 bases from V and 5 from J; bases not matched to a gene: 6. CDR3 length equals 12 residues. The CDR3: CATNRGGTEAFF. Written as DNA, the CDR3 is TGTGCCACCAACAGGGGGGGTACTGAAGCTTTCTTT.

The chain recombines TRBV2 with TRBJ2-7, with 8 bases aligning to TRBD1. This CDR3 comprises 15 residues. V shed 6 bases and J 2 bases; nucleotides not matched to a gene: 9. Germline loops: CDR1 SNHLY, CDR2 FYNNEI. In DNA, the CDR3 is TGTGCCAGCAGCCACACCCCGGGACAGGCCTACGAGCAGTACTTC. Its protein product is CASSHTPGQAYEQYF.

Only a few counts were recorded for this clone. The gene calls are TRBV4-1 and TRBJ1-1; D is uncertain. CDR3 size: 16 residues. V gave up 0 bases and J gave up 1 base, with 12 bases separating them. Germline loops: CDR1 MGHRA, CDR2 YSYEKL. Here the CDR3 DNA reads TGCGCCAGCAGCCAAGAGGTTAGACTACGGAACACTGAAGCTTTCTTT. Translation gives CASSQEVRLRNTEAFF.